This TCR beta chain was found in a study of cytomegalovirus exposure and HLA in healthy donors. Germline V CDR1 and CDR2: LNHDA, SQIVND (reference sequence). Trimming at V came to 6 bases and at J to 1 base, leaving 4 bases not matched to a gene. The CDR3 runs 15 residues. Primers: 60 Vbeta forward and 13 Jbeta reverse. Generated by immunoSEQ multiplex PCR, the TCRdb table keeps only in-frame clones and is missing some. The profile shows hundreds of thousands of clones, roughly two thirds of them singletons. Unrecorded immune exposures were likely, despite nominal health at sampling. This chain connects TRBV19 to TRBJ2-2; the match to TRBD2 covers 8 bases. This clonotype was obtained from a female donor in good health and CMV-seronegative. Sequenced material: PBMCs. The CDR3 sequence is CASRGGLVNTGELFF. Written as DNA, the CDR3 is TGTGCCAGTAGAGGGGGACTAGTGAACACCGGGGAGCTGTTTTTT.